This entry describes one T cell receptor beta chain. Genomic DNA, the template, was used for profiling of the TCR beta VDJ and CDR3. TCRdb re-analysed the reads in MiXCR, keeping a single row per CDR3 protein. The sample has 400,000 to 600,000 distinct CDR3 sequences, around 33% seen once. The sample is drawn from a study of CD8+CD57+ T cells in acquired aplastic anemia. Germline lookup yields CDR1 SGHTA and CDR2 FQGNSA. The CDR3 length is 10 residues. With V trimmed by 5 bases and J by 13 bases, 4 bases remained unmatched. Patients chosen for sequencing had shown CD8+CD57+ cell expansion by flow cytometry.

This TCR came from a human donor with aplastic anemia. Sequencing was performed on sorted CD4+, CD8+, or CD8+CD57+ T cells (not recorded which) from PBMCs. The chain employs TRBV7-2 and TRBJ1-2; 7 nucleotides agree with TRBD1. CDR3: CASSRQGSTF. DNA for the CDR3: TGTGCCAGCAGCCGACAGGGAAGCACCTTC.